The 18 T cell receptor beta chains below come from one sample, sequenced in a study of Ad26.COV2.S vaccination and SARS-CoV-2 variants. The sample's treatment: some 19 received Ad26.COV2.S at low or high dose, single or two shots; a few received placebo; per-sample allocation not given. Samples analyzed were those drawn on day 63 after the first vaccine or placebo injection. Method: immunoSEQ multiplex PCR; TCRdb's copy keeps in-frame clones and lacks some. This sample yields about 390,000 clones, of which about 85% are seen a single time; 3.5% belongs to the top ten. The sample here was peripheral blood, taken in a trial of Ad26.COV2.S vaccine versus placebo. The receptors here all came from a person aged 18-65 years who received the Ad26.COV2.S COVID-19 vaccine or a placebo.

This clone was seen a few times. This chain uses TRBV6-5 with TRBJ2-5, with a weak D call TRBD1 (6 bases). Germline CDR1 is MNHEY and CDR2 is SVGAGI. V gave up 5 bases and J gave up 4 bases, with 8 bases separating them. This CDR3 comprises 12 residues. The CDR3 spells CASSQGRETQYF. The CDR3, as DNA: TGTGCCAGCAGTCAGGGGAGAGAGACCCAGTACTTC.

The rearrangement links TRBV2 to TRBJ2-7; D is uncertain. The CDR3 consists of 11 residues. Germline V gene data show CDR1 as SNHLY and CDR2 as FYNNEI. The V gene lost 4 bases and the J gene lost 5 bases, with 6 bases spanning the gap. The CDR3 nucleotides read TGTGCCAGCAGTGGGGCAAACGAGCAGTACTTC. Its protein product is CASSGANEQYF.

Written as DNA, the CDR3 is TGTGCCAGCTCCTTTTCAGGGGAAACTCTTGAAAAACTGTTTTTT. Translation: CASSFSGETLEKLFF. The J gene is TRBJ1-4, the V gene TRBV18, with D possibly TRBD1 on 6 matching bases. Trimming took off 6 bases at V and 7 bases at J, with 18 bases between the two ends. The CDR3 is made up of 15 amino acids. Germline CDR1 reads KGHSH; CDR2 reads LQKENI.

The CDR3 region has the DNA TGTGCCAGCAGCTTAGACAGGGGGCCGTACGAGCAGTACTTC. Translated, it gives CASSLDRGPYEQYF. The rearrangement links TRBV5-4 to TRBJ2-7, with 10 nucleotides matching TRBD1. CDR1 is SGHNT, CDR2 YYREEE, per germline (reference sequence). With V trimmed by 2 bases and J by 4 bases, 3 bases remained unmatched. The CDR3 is made up of 14 amino acids.

The V and J genes are TRBV10-1 and TRBJ2-3; D might be TRBD2 (6 bases). The CDR3 extends over 17 amino acids. Germline-derived CDR1 and CDR2 are WNHNN and SYGVQD (reference sequence). Trimming removed 2 bases from V and 0 bases from J, with 15 bases in between. CDR3 DNA sequence: TGCGCCAGCAGTGAGGGGGGGTTCTCCATTAGCACAGATACGCAGTATTTT. This gives the protein CASSEGGFSISTDTQYF.

The chain uses TRBV6-2 or TRBV6-3 and TRBJ1-5, with D possibly matching TRBD1 (6 bases). Germline V gives CDR1 MNHEY, CDR2 SVGEGT. CDR3 length: 18 amino acids. With 6 bases removed from V and 2 bases from J, the gap between germline ends came to 23 bases. CDR3 sequence: CASSPARGTSIGNQPQHF. DNA for the CDR3: TGTGCCAGCAGCCCAGCCCGAGGGACATCCATAGGCAATCAGCCCCAGCATTTT.

The chain carries TRBV6-6 and TRBJ1-2; a possible D gene is TRBD1 (5 bases). The length of the CDR3 is 11 residues. V was clipped by 10 bases and J by 7 bases, with 13 bases between them. From germline, CDR1 is MNHNY and CDR2 SVGAGI (reference sequence). CDR3 coding DNA: TGTGCCACCCAAGCCGGGGCTGGCTACACCTTC. It yields the protein CATQAGAGYTF.

The chain couples TRBV2 to TRBJ2-1, with 7 bases identical to TRBD1. CDR1 is SNHLY and CDR2 is FYNNEI in the germline V gene. The CDR3 has 14 residues. Trimming took 6 bases from V and 4 from J; bases not matched to a gene: 6. The CDR3 bases are TGTGCCAGCAGGGCCGGGACAGTGTACAATGAGCAGTTCTTC. Translated, it gives CASRAGTVYNEQFF.

A note on this clone: This sample includes further DNA sequences coding for the same CDR3. The CDR3 DNA sequence: TGTGCCAGTAGTACGGCGGGGGGGCCCTACGAGCAGTACTTC. Protein: CASSTAGGPYEQYF. This sequence joins TRBV19 and TRBJ2-7; TRBD2 agrees at 9 bases. After removal of 4 bases from V and 2 bases from J, the junction contained 3 bases not matched to a gene. Germline lookup yields CDR1 LNHDA and CDR2 SQIVND (reference sequence). This CDR3 comprises 14 residues.

This clone is a singleton in its sample. The chain employs TRBV11-3 and TRBJ2-2, with 8 nucleotides matching TRBD2. J gave up 4 bases and V 6 bases, and 10 bases lay outside the gene matches. Germline values: CDR1 SGHNT, CDR2 YENEEA. The CDR3 is 16 amino acids. This CDR3 is CASRRTGGPGTGELFF. DNA of the CDR3: TGTGCCAGCAGACGCACGGGGGGGCCAGGCACCGGGGAGCTGTTTTTT.

This chain connects TRBV5-1 to TRBJ2-5, with 8 nucleotides matching TRBD2. Trimming took 6 bases from V and 2 from J; bases not matched to a gene: 3. This CDR3 has 13 amino acids. Germline V lookup: CDR1 SGHRS, CDR2 YFSETQ. CDR3 region: CASKIAGQETQYF. CDR3 coding DNA: TGCGCCAGCAAAATAGCGGGGCAAGAGACCCAGTACTTC.

The V call is TRBV18, the J call TRBJ2-5; 7 positions agree with TRBD1. Per germline, CDR1 KGHSH and CDR2 LQKENI. The V and J ends lost 3 bases and 4 bases, in that order; junction bases with no gene match: 8. The length of the CDR3 is 15 residues. In DNA form, the CDR3 reads TGTGCCAGCTCACCGATAAGACAGGGTGGAGAGACCCAGTACTTC. This codes for CASSPIRQGGETQYF.

The chain has TRBV12-3 or TRBV12-4 and TRBJ2-1; D ambiguous. Trimming left V 4 bases short and J 6 bases short, with 7 bases between. The CDR3 totals 12 residues. The CDR3 is CASSYVFNEQFF. The CDR3, as DNA: TGTGCCAGCAGTTATGTCTTCAATGAGCAGTTCTTC.

The V and J genes are TRBV7-9 and TRBJ2-3; 11 bases are a match to TRBD2. V dropped 5 bases and J dropped 0; count of bases not matched to a gene: 13. Germline lookup yields CDR1 SEHNR and CDR2 FQNEAQ (reference sequence). CDR3 length: 19 amino acids. For the CDR3, the DNA is TGTGCCAGCAGCCCCGTGACTAGCGGGGCAGACAGTAGCACAGATACGCAGTATTTT. Translating it yields CASSPVTSGADSSTDTQYF.

The chain links TRBV5-4 to TRBJ2-2, with 11 bases matching TRBD2. Unmatched junction bases numbered 9, after V lost 4 bases and J lost 4 bases. Per germline, CDR1 SGHNT and CDR2 YYREEE (reference sequence). The CDR3 is 17 amino acids. Here the CDR3 reads CASSALAGGFSTGELFF. The CDR3, as DNA: TGTGCCAGCAGCGCCCTAGCGGGGGGTTTCTCCACCGGGGAGCTGTTTTTT.

The chain combines TRBV6-2 or TRBV6-3 with TRBJ2-2; 7 positions agree with TRBD1. CDR1 is MNHEY and CDR2 is SVGEGT in the germline V gene. With 5 bases clipped from V and 2 bases from J, the junction kept 8 bases outside the gene matches. This CDR3 region has 16 residues. The CDR3 loop is CASSALGGYNTGELFF. DNA of the CDR3: TGTGCCAGCAGTGCCCTAGGGGGCTATAACACCGGGGAGCTGTTTTTT.

The V gene is TRBV5-4, the J gene TRBJ2-7; D tentatively fits TRBD1 or TRBD2 (6 bases each). V lost 4 bases, J lost 6 bases, and 17 bases lay in between. The CDR3 is 14 amino acids. CDR1 SGHNT and CDR2 YYREEE come from the germline V gene (reference sequence). DNA for the CDR3: TGTGCCAGCAGCCTTCTCGGGGGCGGAGGCGAGCAGTACTTC. Protein sequence: CASSLLGGGGEQYF.

This chain links TRBV2 with TRBJ2-5, with D possibly matching TRBD2 (7 bases). The CDR3 is made up of 15 amino acids. V was clipped by 6 bases and J by 6 bases, with 20 bases between them. CDR1 is SNHLY, CDR2 FYNNEI, per germline. CDR3 nucleotides: TGTGCCAGCAGCCCTAGAGGGGGGGCCGGTCAGACCCAGTACTTC. Its translation: CASSPRGGAGQTQYF. Together with reference TRBV2 and TRBJ2-5, the CDR3 gives the full variable domain: EPEVTQTPSHQVTQMGQEVILRCVPISNHLYFYWYRQILGQKVEFLVSFYNNEISEKSEIFDDQFSVERPDGSNFTLKIRSTKLEDSAMYFCASSPRGGAGQTQYFGPGTRLLVL.